A selection of T cell receptor beta chains follows, all from one sample in a study of shared clonotypes between healthy human individuals. The assay was immunoSEQ multiplex PCR, and TCRdb's table has in-frame clones only and misses some. Here the sample spans just over 2,000,000 clones, less than 95% being singletons. Source material: naive CD8+ T cells sorted from blood. These receptors were taken from a man younger than 30 in good health. Both conserved end residues are part of each CDR3. Each record gives: V gene, clone size, D gene, J gene, CDR3 protein, CDR3 DNA. The D gene is left open where the match is weak. The size of a clone is reported for some rows only, either as once, few or many, or as a class for expanded clones.

V: TRBV9; size: -; D: -; J: TRBJ2-7; CDR3: CASSAGASLYEQYF; DNA: TGTGCCAGCAGCGCCGGAGCGTCCCTCTACGAGCAGTACTTC
V: TRBV30; size: -; D: -; J: TRBJ2-1; CDR3: CAWSPQHANEQFF; DNA: TGTGCCTGGAGCCCCCAGCATGCGAATGAGCAGTTCTTC
V: TRBV9; size: few; D: -; J: TRBJ1-1; CDR3: CASSDKQGGYDTEAFF; DNA: TGTGCCAGCAGCGATAAACAGGGTGGATATGACACTGAAGCTTTCTTT
V: TRBV2; size: -; D: TRBD2; J: TRBJ2-5; CDR3: CASSPTTSGAGETQYF; DNA: TGTGCCAGCAGTCCTACGACTAGCGGGGCCGGAGAGACCCAGTACTTC
V: TRBV27; size: -; D: -; J: TRBJ2-7; CDR3: CASSPNSYEQYF; DNA: TGTGCCAGCAGCCCGAACTCCTACGAGCAGTACTTC
V: TRBV27; size: -; D: TRBD2; J: TRBJ2-7; CDR3: CASSLLAGDREQYF; DNA: TGTGCCAGCAGTTTACTCGCGGGAGATCGCGAGCAGTACTTC
V: TRBV7-8; size: -; D: -; J: TRBJ1-6; CDR3: CASSLPLAGDSPLHF; DNA: TGTGCCAGCAGCTTACCCTTGGCTGGGGATTCACCCCTCCACTTT
V: TRBV7-2; size: -; D: TRBD1; J: TRBJ2-3; CDR3: CASSPARGRDTQYF; DNA: TGTGCCAGCAGCCCCGCGAGGGGGCGAGATACGCAGTATTTT
V: TRBV5-8; size: once; D: TRBD1; J: TRBJ1-5; CDR3: CASSPGMGTAPLYSNQPQHF; DNA: TGTGCCAGCAGCCCGGGGATGGGGACAGCGCCGCTTTATAGCAATCAGCCCCAGCATTTT
V: TRBV7-9; size: -; D: -; J: TRBJ2-7; CDR3: CASSHRDILTYEQYF; DNA: TGTGCCAGCAGCCACCGGGACATTTTAACCTACGAGCAGTACTTC
V: TRBV28; size: -; D: -; J: TRBJ1-2; CDR3: CASSFYVVGYTF; DNA: TGTGCCAGCAGTTTCTATGTGGTTGGCTACACCTTC
V: TRBV11-2; size: -; D: -; J: TRBJ2-7; CDR3: CASSSLTGTYEQYF; DNA: TGTGCCAGCAGCTCCCTGACAGGCACCTACGAGCAGTACTTC
V: TRBV2; size: many; D: -; J: TRBJ2-3; CDR3: CASSEKEVYDTQYF; DNA: TGTGCCAGCAGTGAGAAGGAAGTTTACGATACGCAGTATTTT
V: TRBV9; size: -; D: -; J: TRBJ2-1; CDR3: CASRGDGDNEQFF; DNA: TGTGCCAGCAGGGGGGACGGAGACAATGAGCAGTTCTTC